This entry lists 27 T cell receptor beta chains sequenced from one sample in a study of tissue T cells after allogeneic stem cell transplantation. Data came from immunoSEQ multiplex PCR; TCRdb stores just in-frame clones and leaves some out. The sample carries approximately 5,800 clones, 40% to 60% recorded once. Time point reported: mouse harvest day 7 after allogeneic transplant. Each mouse received 10^7 T-cell-depleted marrow cells plus 10^6 splenic CD5+ T cells by tail vein. What was sequenced was gut tissue. All receptors derive from a female BALB/c mouse given C57BL/6 T cells with graft-versus-host disease after an allogeneic hematopoietic cell transplant.

This clone has only a few counts. Genes and germline are mouse. The read is 1 residue too short to cover the CDR3 end, so that end is filled in from the germline J gene. The chain employs TRBV13-2 and TRBJ1-1; D call uncertain. V dropped 0 bases and J dropped 3 bases, with 6 bases sitting between them. Germline CDR1 NNHNN, CDR2 SYGAGS (reference sequence). The CDR3 runs to 13 residues. CDR3 sequence reads: CASGDDPYTEVFF. CDR3 bases read: TGTGCCAGCGGTGATGACCCCTACACAGAAGTCTTC.

With regard to this clone: The genes and germline here are from mouse. The read halts 1 residue ahead of the CDR3 end, with the missing end drawn from the germline J gene. The chain combines TRBV16 with TRBJ2-3, with D possibly being TRBD1 (5 bases). The length of the CDR3 is 12 residues. V dropped 2 bases and J dropped 5 bases, with 5 bases sitting between them. The germline gives CDR1 SGHSA, CDR2 FRNQAP. CDR3 region: CASSLQGETLYF. The covered CDR3 bases are TGTGCAAGCAGCTTACAGGGAGAAACGCTGTAT.

Notes on this clone: Gene names follow the mouse nomenclature. The sequence runs out 1 residue before the end of the CDR3; the remainder is reconstructed from the germline J gene. This chain joins TRBV5 and TRBJ2-3, with a possible D match to TRBD1 (7 bases). Looked up from germline, CDR1 is LGHNA and CDR2 is YNLKQL (reference sequence). Trimming removed 4 bases from V and 3 bases from J, with 17 bases in between. The CDR3 has 16 amino acids. The sequenced CDR3 bases are TGTGCCAGCAGCCTCCAGGGGGGAAGAGGGGCAGAAACGCTGTAT. It is translated as CASSLQGGRGAETLY. The entire CDR3 is CASSLQGGRGAETLYF.

About this clone itself: Gene names refer to mouse genes. The read comes to an end 1 residue before the CDR3 does, leaving the germline J gene to fill in the end. The chain has TRBV16 and TRBJ1-4, with a weak D call TRBD1 (5 bases). The CDR3 is made up of 12 amino acids. Germline-derived CDR1 and CDR2 are SGHSA and FRNQAP. Trimming removed 3 bases at V and 7 bases at J, with 6 bases between. The CDR3 sequence: CASSLGGERLFF. The sequenced CDR3 bases are TGTGCAAGCAGCTTGGGGGGCGAAAGATTATTT.

About this clone itself: The genes are named according to mouse. The sequenced part of the CDR3 DNA is TGCTCCAGCAGGACTCTTAACCAAGACACCCAGTAC. This gives the protein CSSRTLNQDTQY. The full CDR3 sequence reads CSSRTLNQDTQYF. The V gene is TRBV23, the J gene TRBJ2-5; the D call TRBD2 from the table was never checked on the DNA. The observed sequence ends 1 residue before the CDR3 terminus, with the missing tail filled in from the germline J gene. This CDR3 is built from 13 residues. Germline-derived CDR1 and CDR2 are KGHTA and FQNQQP. Complete variable domain (other parts from reference TRBV23 and TRBJ2-5): DAAVTQKPRYLIKMKGQEAEMKCIPEKGHTAVFWYQQKQSKELKFLIYFQNQQPLDQIDMVKERFSAVCPSSSLCSLGIRTCEAEDSALYLCSSRTLNQDTQYFGPGTRLLVL.

This clone was seen a handful of times. Germline and genes here are mouse. The CDR3 extends 1 residue past the end of the read, so its final part is completed from the germline J gene. The chain combines TRBV29 with TRBJ2-4; D gene uncertain. Per the germline V gene, CDR1 is MSHET and CDR2 is SYDVDS. CDR3 length: 12 residues. The V gene lost 5 bases and the J gene lost 0 bases, with 3 bases spanning the gap. The part of the CDR3 DNA that was read is TGTGCTAGCAGTCTCAGTCAAAACACCTTGTAC. It translates to CASSLSQNTLY. In full, the CDR3 is CASSLSQNTLYF.

This clone was counted a few times. Each gene name is a mouse one. Coverage ceases 1 residue before the CDR3 finishes, and the germline J gene fills in the end. Other DNA sequences in this sample translate to the same CDR3. This rearrangement joins TRBV26 to TRBJ2-5; 7 nucleotides align to TRBD2. J gave up 3 bases and V 2 bases, and 2 bases lay outside the gene matches. Germline CDR1 KGHPV, CDR2 FQNQEV (reference sequence). The CDR3 covers 14 residues. Partial CDR3 DNA: TGTGCCAGCAGTCTGCTTGGGGGGCAAGACACCCAGTAC. Translating gives CASSLLGGQDTQY. The full CDR3 sequence reads CASSLLGGQDTQYF.

A remark on this clone: The germline and genes are mouse ones. The read gets to within 1 residue of the CDR3 end, and the germline J gene fills in the rest. This chain links TRBV15 with TRBJ2-2; D is unresolved. Germline CDR1 is SGHND and CDR2 is FRSKSL. The V gene lost 6 bases and the J gene lost 2 bases, with 1 base spanning the gap. The CDR3 is 11 residues long. The sequenced part of the CDR3 DNA is TGTGCCAGCAGGAACACCGGGCAGCTCTAC. It is translated as CASRNTGQLY. The full-length CDR3 reads as CASRNTGQLYF. The whole variable domain, remainder taken from reference TRBV15 and TRBJ2-2, is DAGVTQTPRHEVAEKGQTIILKCEPVSGHNDLFWYRQTKIQGLELLSYFRSKSLMEDGGAFKDRFKAEMLNSSFSTLKIQPTEPKDSAVYLCASRNTGQLYFGEGSKLTVL.

As concerns this clone: Gene names and germline match the mouse. The read is 1 residue too short to cover the CDR3 end, so that end is filled in from the germline J gene. The chain recombines TRBV16 with TRBJ1-1; 9 positions match TRBD1. V lost 4 bases and J lost 10; bases outside the gene matches: 7. There are 13 residues in the CDR3. In germline, CDR1 is SGHSA, CDR2 FRNQAP. The CDR3 bases that were read are TGTGCAAGCAGCTCGTACAGGGGGCGCGGAGTCTTC. The encoded protein is CASSSYRGRGVF. In full, the CDR3 is CASSSYRGRGVFF.

Regarding this clone: All gene names here are mouse names. The read comes to an end 1 residue before the CDR3 does, leaving the germline J gene to fill in the end. This chain links TRBV13-1 with TRBJ2-7; 11 bases fit TRBD2. The trim removed 6 bases at V and 6 bases at J, leaving 8 bases unmatched. Germline lookup yields CDR1 NSHNY and CDR2 SYGAGN. The CDR3 length is 14 residues. The CDR3: CASTDWGGQGEQYF. CDR3 DNA, as far as it was read: TGTGCCAGCACCGACTGGGGGGGGCAGGGTGAACAGTAC.

This clone turned up a few times. Mouse names are used for the genes. The read ends 1 residue early relative to the CDR3; the germline J gene fills the gap. V usage is TRBV26 and J usage is TRBJ1-2, with 7 nucleotides matching TRBD1. The CDR3 is 12 residues long. V shed 6 bases and J 4 bases; nucleotides not matched to a gene: 2. CDR1 is KGHPV and CDR2 is FQNQEV in the germline V gene (reference sequence). CDR3 DNA (partial): TGTGCCAGCAGCAGGGGGTTCTCCGACTACACC. Its protein is CASSRGFSDYT. The whole CDR3 sequence is CASSRGFSDYTF.

This clone was detected a few times. Here the gene names and germline are mouse. The missing CDR3 end, 1 residue past where the read stops, is filled in from the germline J gene. The chain recombines TRBV3 with TRBJ2-3, with 9 bases that match TRBD2. CDR1 and CDR2 (germline): SNHLY, FYNGKV (reference sequence). The CDR3 runs 17 residues. V lost 2 bases to trimming and J lost 0 bases; unmatched junction nucleotides: 6. The CDR3 spells CASSLRWGGASAETLYF. CDR3 bases read: TGTGCCAGCAGCTTAAGATGGGGGGGCGCTAGTGCAGAAACGCTGTAT.

Remarks on this clone: Gene names follow the mouse nomenclature. The CDR3 goes on 1 residue after the read ends, and that part is filled in from the germline J gene. The chain couples TRBV26 to TRBJ1-3; D is undetermined. Germline values: CDR1 KGHPV, CDR2 FQNQEV (reference sequence). V was cut by 2 bases and J by 0 bases, with 5 bases left in between. The CDR3 covers 14 residues. CDR3 in amino acids: CASSLTYSGNTLYF. CDR3 DNA, as far as it was read: TGTGCCAGCAGTCTGACATATTCTGGAAATACGCTCTAT.

This clone is classed as medium-sized (0.01 to 0.1%). Here the gene names and germline are mouse. The CDR3 end lies 1 residue beyond the end of the read and is filled in from the germline J gene. This chain uses TRBV31 with TRBJ2-4; 8 nucleotides match TRBD2. V trimming: 0 bases; J trimming: 0 bases; junction bases outside the gene matches: 5. The germline V gene encodes CDR1 GKSSPN and CDR2 SITVG. The CDR3 has 16 amino acids. The CDR3 bases that were read are TGTGCCTGGAGTCTGAGACTGGGGACTAGTCAAAACACCTTGTAC. Its translation is CAWSLRLGTSQNTLY. The complete CDR3 reads CAWSLRLGTSQNTLYF.

For this clone: These gene names are mouse names. The CDR3 sequence: CASSLVTGGSQNTLYF. CDR3 DNA, as far as it was read: TGTGCCAGCTCTCTCGTAACTGGGGGAAGTCAAAACACCTTGTAC. This chain uses TRBV12-2 with TRBJ2-4; 8 positions match TRBD2. The read ends 1 residue shy of where the CDR3 ends; the end is completed using the germline J gene. The germline gives CDR1 SGHLS, CDR2 HYDKME. The V segment lost 0 bases and the J segment 0 bases; nucleotides outside the gene matches: 4. This CDR3 comprises 16 residues.

Details on this clone: Mouse names are used for the genes. The read falls 1 residue short of the CDR3 end, and the missing part is taken from the germline J gene. This sequence joins TRBV26 and TRBJ1-1; D is unresolved. The germline CDR1 and CDR2 sequences are KGHPV and FQNQEV (reference sequence). CDR3 size: 13 residues. Trimming took off 4 bases at V and 1 base at J, with 7 bases between the two ends. The sequenced CDR3 bases are TGTGCCAGCAGTCGGTCAGGGAACACAGAAGTCTTC. Its translation is CASSRSGNTEVF. The entire CDR3 protein reads CASSRSGNTEVFF.

Of note for this clone: Germline and genes: mouse. The CDR3 is cut off 1 residue early in the read; its end comes from the germline J gene. The chain has TRBV12-2 and TRBJ1-2; D is undetermined. The V end was cut by 2 bases, the J end by 3 bases, with 3 bases between. The CDR3 extends over 11 amino acids. The V gene's germline CDR1 is SGHLS and CDR2 HYDKME. The CDR3 spells CASSRDSDYTF. CDR3 bases read: TGTGCCAGCTCTCGGGACTCCGACTACACC.

This clone ranks as medium-sized. Mouse gene names apply. Other DNA sequences from this sample encode an identical CDR3 as well. The CDR3 sequence is CASSLSGGYEQYF. The part of the CDR3 DNA that was read is TGTGCCAGCAGTCTGTCTGGGGGATATGAACAGTAC. This chain uses TRBV26 with TRBJ2-7, with D perhaps TRBD2 (6 bases). Read coverage stops 1 residue before the CDR3 terminus; the germline J gene supplies the remainder. In germline, CDR1 is KGHPV, CDR2 FQNQEV (reference sequence). Between the trimmed V and J ends, which lost 0 bases and 4 bases, there was a span of 7 bases. This CDR3 spans 13 amino acids.

In regard to this clone: Here the gene names and germline are mouse. The sequence runs out 1 residue before the end of the CDR3; the remainder is reconstructed from the germline J gene. The chain carries TRBV16 and TRBJ2-7; TRBD1 aligns across 9 bases. The CDR3 has 14 amino acids. Germline V gene data show CDR1 as SGHSA and CDR2 as FRNQAP. Trimming at V came to 1 base and at J to 2 bases, leaving 0 bases not matched to a gene. CDR3: CASSLGQGAYEQYF. The covered CDR3 bases are TGTGCAAGCAGCTTAGGACAGGGGGCCTATGAACAGTAC. Variable domain in full (rest from reference TRBV16 and TRBJ2-7): NAGVIQTPRHKVTGKGQEATLWCEPISGHSAVFWYRQTIVQGLEFLTYFRNQAPIDDSGMPKERFSAQMPNQSHSTLKIQSTQPQDSAVYLCASSLGQGAYEQYFGPGTRLTVL.

A note on this clone: Mouse gene names and germline throughout. The read is 1 residue too short to cover the CDR3 end, so that end is filled in from the germline J gene. This sample includes further DNA sequences coding for the same CDR3. The chain joins TRBV19 to TRBJ2-7; 10 bases agree with TRBD2. CDR1 is FNHDT, CDR2 SITEND, per germline (reference sequence). Trimming at V came to 6 bases and at J to 6 bases, leaving 12 bases not matched to a gene. CDR3 length: 15 residues. The DNA read from the CDR3 is TGTGCCAGCACTGGGGGGGGGCTGGGGGGGCTTGAACAGTAC. Its protein product is CASTGGGLGGLEQY. The full CDR3 reads CASTGGGLGGLEQYF.

Only a few counts were recorded for this clone. The listed genes are named as in mouse. The read falls 1 residue short of the CDR3 end, and the missing part is taken from the germline J gene. This sequence joins TRBV23 and TRBJ2-4; the DNA was not used to check the table's D call, TRBD1. In germline, CDR1 is KGHTA, CDR2 FQNQQP. CDR3 size: 14 residues. The part of the CDR3 DNA that was read is TGCTCCAGCAGTCAAGGGACAAAACAAAACACCTTGTAC. Translating it yields CSSSQGTKQNTLY. The entire CDR3 is CSSSQGTKQNTLYF.

In its sample, this clone was seen a few times. Gene names and germline match the mouse. The read terminates 1 residue ahead of where the CDR3 ends, so the germline J gene completes it. The V call is TRBV26, the J call TRBJ1-4, with D perhaps matching TRBD1 (6 bases). CDR1 is KGHPV and CDR2 is FQNQEV in the germline V gene (reference sequence). The CDR3 runs 15 residues. V lost 4 bases and J 0 bases, leaving 9 bases between the germline ends. The CDR3 sequence: CASSPGTISNERLFF. The sequenced CDR3 bases are TGTGCCAGCAGTCCCGGGACAATTTCCAACGAAAGATTATTT.

Only a few counts were recorded for this clone. Gene names are mouse gene names. The sequence runs out 1 residue before the end of the CDR3; the remainder is reconstructed from the germline J gene. The chain has TRBV3 and TRBJ2-1; 10 positions match TRBD1. This CDR3 region has 16 residues. V lost 2 bases, J lost 1 base, and 2 bases stayed unmatched. The germline CDR1 and CDR2 sequences are SNHLY and FYNGKV (reference sequence). The CDR3 sequence is CASSLPGQGNYAEQFF. CDR3 DNA, as far as it was read: TGTGCCAGCAGCTTACCGGGACAGGGGAACTATGCTGAGCAGTTC.

This clone was observed a handful of times. Any gene name here is a mouse gene name. Read sequence stops 1 residue before the CDR3 end, and the germline J gene provides the missing end. The chain has TRBV31 and TRBJ1-5; no firm D call. V gave up 4 bases and J gave up 1 base, with 8 bases separating them. This CDR3 is 13 amino acids long. The germline V gene encodes CDR1 GKSSPN and CDR2 SITVG. The CDR3 DNA, read in part, is TGTGCCTGGACGGTCGGAAACAACCAGGCTCCGCTT. Its translation is CAWTVGNNQAPL. The full CDR3 is CAWTVGNNQAPLF.

This clone was picked up a small number of times. The gene names given are mouse names. The CDR3 end falls 1 residue outside the read, so it is completed with the germline J gene. V usage is TRBV26 and J usage is TRBJ2-1; TRBD1 might be the D (5 bases). Germline V lookup: CDR1 KGHPV, CDR2 FQNQEV (reference sequence). The V and J ends lost 3 bases and 1 base respectively, with 7 bases between them. The CDR3 spans 14 residues. Partial CDR3 DNA: TGTGCCAGCAGTCTTGGACAAAACTATGCTGAGCAGTTC. It translates to CASSLGQNYAEQF. The CDR3 reads in full as CASSLGQNYAEQFF.

For this clone: The gene names given are mouse names. The read comes to an end 1 residue before the CDR3 does, leaving the germline J gene to fill in the end. This sequence joins TRBV3 and TRBJ2-3, with D unclear. Trimming stripped 1 base from V and 0 bases from J, with 8 bases between. Germline CDR1 reads SNHLY; CDR2 reads FYNGKV (reference sequence). The CDR3 has 15 amino acids. CDR3 bases read: TGTGCCAGCAGCTTAGGAGGGTCGAGTGCAGAAACGCTGTAT. Amino acid sequence: CASSLGGSSAETLY. The CDR3 as a whole reads CASSLGGSSAETLYF. The whole variable domain, filled in from reference TRBV3 and TRBJ2-3, reads GPKVLQIPSHQIIDMGQMVTLNCDPVSNHLYFYWYKQILGQQMEFLVNFYNGKVMEKSKLFKDQFSVERPDGSYFTLKIQPTALEDSAVYFCASSLGGSSAETLYFGSGTRLTVL.

As to this clone: The listed genes are named as in mouse. The read ends 1 residue before the CDR3 terminus; that terminus is restored from the germline J gene. The chain is built from TRBV26 and TRBJ2-4, with 7 bases identical to TRBD1. The CDR3 loop spans 14 amino acids. Germline loops: CDR1 KGHPV, CDR2 FQNQEV (reference sequence). The V gene end was trimmed by 2 bases and the J gene end by 2 bases; junction bases not matched to a gene: 1. CDR3 sequence: CASSLTGDQNTLYF. The sequenced part of the CDR3 DNA is TGTGCCAGCAGTCTGACAGGGGATCAAAACACCTTGTAC.